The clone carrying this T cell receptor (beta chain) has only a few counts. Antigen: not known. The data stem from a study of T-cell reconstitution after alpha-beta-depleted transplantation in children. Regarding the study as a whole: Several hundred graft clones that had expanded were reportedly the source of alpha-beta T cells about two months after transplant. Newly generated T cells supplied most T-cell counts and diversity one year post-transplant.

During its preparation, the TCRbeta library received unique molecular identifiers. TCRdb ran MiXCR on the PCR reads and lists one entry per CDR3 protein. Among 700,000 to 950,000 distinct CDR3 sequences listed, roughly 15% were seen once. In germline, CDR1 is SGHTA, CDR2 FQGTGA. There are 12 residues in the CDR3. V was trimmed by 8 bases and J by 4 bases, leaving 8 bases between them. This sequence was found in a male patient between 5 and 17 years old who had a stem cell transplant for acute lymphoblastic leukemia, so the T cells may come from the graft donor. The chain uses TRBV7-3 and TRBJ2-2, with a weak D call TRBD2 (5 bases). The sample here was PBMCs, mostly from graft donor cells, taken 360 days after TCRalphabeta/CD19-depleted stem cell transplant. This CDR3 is CASAEVTGELFF. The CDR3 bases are TGTGCCAGCGCGGAGGTCACCGGGGAGCTGTTTTTT.